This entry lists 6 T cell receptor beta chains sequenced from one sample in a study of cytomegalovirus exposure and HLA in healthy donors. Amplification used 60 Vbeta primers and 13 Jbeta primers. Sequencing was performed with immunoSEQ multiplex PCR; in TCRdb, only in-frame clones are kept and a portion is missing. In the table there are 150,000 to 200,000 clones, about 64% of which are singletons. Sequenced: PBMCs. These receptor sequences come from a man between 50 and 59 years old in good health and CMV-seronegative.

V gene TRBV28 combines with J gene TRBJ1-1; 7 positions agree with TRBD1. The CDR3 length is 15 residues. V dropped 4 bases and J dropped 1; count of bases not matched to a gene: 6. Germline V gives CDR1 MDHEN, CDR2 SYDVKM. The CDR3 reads CASSSRGGANTEAFF. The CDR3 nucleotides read TGTGCCAGCAGTTCGCGAGGGGGCGCGAACACTGAAGCTTTCTTT.

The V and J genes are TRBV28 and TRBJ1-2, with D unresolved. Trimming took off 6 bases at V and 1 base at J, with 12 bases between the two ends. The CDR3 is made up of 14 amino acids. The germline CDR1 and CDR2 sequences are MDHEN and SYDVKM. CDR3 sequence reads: CASRASTNNYGYTF. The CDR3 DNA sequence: TGTGCCAGCAGAGCCTCGACAAATAACTATGGCTACACCTTC.

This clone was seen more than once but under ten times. In DNA, the CDR3 is TGTGCCAGTAGTATGGATAACAGGGGATGGAATCAGCCCCAGCATTTT. Protein product: CASSMDNRGWNQPQHF. The chain has TRBV19 and TRBJ1-5, with 7 bases lining up with TRBD1. Germline lookup yields CDR1 LNHDA and CDR2 SQIVND (reference sequence). V shed 3 bases, J shed 4 bases, and the junction held 9 bases outside the gene matches. The CDR3 is 16 residues long.

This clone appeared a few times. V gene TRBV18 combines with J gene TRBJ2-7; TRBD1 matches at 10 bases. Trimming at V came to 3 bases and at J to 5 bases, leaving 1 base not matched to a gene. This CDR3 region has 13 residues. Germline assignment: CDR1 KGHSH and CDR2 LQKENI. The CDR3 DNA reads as TGTGCCAGCTCACCTGGGACAGGGGACGAGCAGTACTTC. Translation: CASSPGTGDEQYF.

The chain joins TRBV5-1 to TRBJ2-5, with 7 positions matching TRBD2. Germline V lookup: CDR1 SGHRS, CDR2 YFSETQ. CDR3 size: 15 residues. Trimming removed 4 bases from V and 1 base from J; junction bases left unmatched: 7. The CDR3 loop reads CASSSGAPGQETQYF. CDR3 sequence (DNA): TGCGCCAGCAGCAGCGGGGCCCCGGGCCAAGAGACCCAGTACTTC.

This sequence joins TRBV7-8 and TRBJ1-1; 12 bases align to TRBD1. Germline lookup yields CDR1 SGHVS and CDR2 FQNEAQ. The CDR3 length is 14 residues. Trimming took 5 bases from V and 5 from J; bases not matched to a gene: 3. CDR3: CASSRDRGRTEAFF. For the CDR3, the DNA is TGTGCCAGCAGCCGGGACAGGGGGCGGACTGAAGCTTTCTTT.